The rows below give T cell receptor beta chains drawn from one sample of a study of blood T cells in healthy people across ages. TCRdb redid the calling of the 5' RACE reads with MiXCR, one entry per CDR3 protein. The sample lists around 820,000 distinct CDR3 sequences, roughly 25% seen once, with under 4% in the top ten. The same specimen was also included in a second study, on T cells of mothers and their children.

Sequenced sample: blood. The source of these receptors is a boy aged 10-17 years in good health. Both conserved end residues are part of each CDR3. Fields, in order: CDR3 length, clone size, V gene, D gene, J gene, CDR3 DNA, CDR3 protein. A D gene is named only where the DNA matches it firmly. Some rows have no size entry. The others give once, few or many, or a class for an expanded clone.

len: 13; abundance: NA; v_gene: TRBV29-1; d_gene: TRBD2; j_gene: TRBJ2-5; CDR3nt: TGCAGCGCCCGGGGGGCGGGGGGAGAGACCCAGTACTTC; CDR3aa: CSARGAGGETQYF
len: 13; abundance: few; v_gene: TRBV7-9; d_gene: TRBD1; j_gene: TRBJ1-1; CDR3nt: TGTGCCAGCAGCCCTACAGGGGCTACTGAAGCTTTCTTT; CDR3aa: CASSPTGATEAFF
len: 18; abundance: NA; v_gene: TRBV9; d_gene: TRBD2; j_gene: TRBJ2-3; CDR3nt: TGTGCCAGCAGTTCAAGGACTAGCGGGGGAGGTAGCACAGATACGCAGTATTTT; CDR3aa: CASSSRTSGGGSTDTQYF
len: 14; abundance: few; v_gene: TRBV29-1; d_gene: TRBD2; j_gene: TRBJ2-1; CDR3nt: TGCAGCGCTGAGGGACTAGCGGCGTCTAATGAGCAGTTCTTC; CDR3aa: CSAEGLAASNEQFF
len: 13; abundance: few; v_gene: TRBV28; d_gene: NA; j_gene: TRBJ2-1; CDR3nt: TGTGCCAGCAGTTTATGGGCCATGAATGAGCAGTTCTTC; CDR3aa: CASSLWAMNEQFF
len: 16; abundance: few; v_gene: TRBV24-1; d_gene: TRBD2; j_gene: TRBJ2-5; CDR3nt: TGTGCCACCAGTGAGGGCAGCGGGAGCCGACAAGAGACCCAGTACTTC; CDR3aa: CATSEGSGSRQETQYF
len: 14; abundance: NA; v_gene: TRBV20-1; d_gene: NA; j_gene: TRBJ1-2; CDR3nt: TGCAGTGCTAGTTCACTGGACAGTCACTATGGCTACACCTTC; CDR3aa: CSASSLDSHYGYTF
len: 16; abundance: NA; v_gene: TRBV4-3; d_gene: TRBD2; j_gene: TRBJ2-1; CDR3nt: TGCGCCAGCAGCCACGGGGCCAGCGGGGGATACAATGAGCAGTTCTTC; CDR3aa: CASSHGASGGYNEQFF
len: 13; abundance: NA; v_gene: TRBV5-1; d_gene: NA; j_gene: TRBJ1-1; CDR3nt: TGCGCCAGCAGCGATACAGTGAACACTGAAGCTTTCTTT; CDR3aa: CASSDTVNTEAFF
len: 17; abundance: NA; v_gene: TRBV12-3/TRBV12-4; d_gene: TRBD2; j_gene: TRBJ2-2; CDR3nt: TGTGCCAGCATGGTGGAGCGGGACCTATTGAACACCGGGGAGCTGTTTTTT; CDR3aa: CASMVERDLLNTGELFF
len: 15; abundance: NA; v_gene: TRBV7-9; d_gene: NA; j_gene: TRBJ2-3; CDR3nt: TGTGCCAGCAGCTTAGTTCCGACAGAAACAGATACGCAGTATTTT; CDR3aa: CASSLVPTETDTQYF
len: 17; abundance: NA; v_gene: TRBV24-1; d_gene: TRBD1; j_gene: TRBJ2-5; CDR3nt: TGTGCCACCAGTGACAGCACAACAGGGGGCCGTCGAGAGACCCAGTACTTC; CDR3aa: CATSDSTTGGRRETQYF
len: 15; abundance: NA; v_gene: TRBV9; d_gene: TRBD1; j_gene: TRBJ1-3; CDR3nt: TGTGCCAGCAGTAACACAGGGGGAGCTGGAAACACCATATATTTT; CDR3aa: CASSNTGGAGNTIYF
len: 13; abundance: few; v_gene: TRBV29-1; d_gene: NA; j_gene: TRBJ2-3; CDR3nt: TGCAGCGTTGAAGTAGGGTCTACAGATACGCAGTATTTT; CDR3aa: CSVEVGSTDTQYF
len: 16; abundance: NA; v_gene: TRBV7-2; d_gene: TRBD2; j_gene: TRBJ2-3; CDR3nt: TGTGCCAGCAGCTTATTAAGCGGGAGTCTCGCAGATACGCAGTATTTT; CDR3aa: CASSLLSGSLADTQYF
len: 11; abundance: many; v_gene: TRBV20-1; d_gene: NA; j_gene: TRBJ2-5; CDR3nt: TGCAGTGCTAGGCCCCAAGAGACCCAGTACTTC; CDR3aa: CSARPQETQYF
len: 14; abundance: few; v_gene: TRBV4-3; d_gene: TRBD1; j_gene: TRBJ1-5; CDR3nt: TGCGCCAGCAGCCCCGGGACAGGGGGCATGGCCCAGCATTTT; CDR3aa: CASSPGTGGMAQHF
len: 17; abundance: NA; v_gene: TRBV5-1; d_gene: TRBD2; j_gene: TRBJ2-3; CDR3nt: TGCGCCAGCAGCCGAAATACGGGATTAGCGGGGGCCGATACGCAGTATTTT; CDR3aa: CASSRNTGLAGADTQYF